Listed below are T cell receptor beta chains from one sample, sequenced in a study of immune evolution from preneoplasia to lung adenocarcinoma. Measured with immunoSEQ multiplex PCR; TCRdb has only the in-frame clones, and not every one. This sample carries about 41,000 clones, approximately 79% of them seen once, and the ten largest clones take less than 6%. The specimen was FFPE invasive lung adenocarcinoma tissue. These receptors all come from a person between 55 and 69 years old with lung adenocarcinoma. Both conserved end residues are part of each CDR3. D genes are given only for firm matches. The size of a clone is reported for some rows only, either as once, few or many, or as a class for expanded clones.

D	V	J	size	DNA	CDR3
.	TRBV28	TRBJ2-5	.	TGTGCCAGCAGTTTACTAGGAAAGACCCAGTACTTC	CASSLLGKTQYF
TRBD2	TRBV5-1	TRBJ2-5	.	TGCGCCAGCAGCTTGGCGGGAGGAGCTGAAGAGACCCAGTACTTC	CASSLAGGAEETQYF
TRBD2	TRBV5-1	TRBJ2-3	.	TGCGCCAGCAGCCGGGGGGAGGCCCCCACAGATACGCAGTATTTT	CASSRGEAPTDTQYF
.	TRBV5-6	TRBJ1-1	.	TGTGCCAGCAGCTGGAGTGGTCATGGTGAAGCTTTCTTT	CASSWSGHGEAFF
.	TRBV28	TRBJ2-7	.	TGTGCCAGCAGTTTAGGCTACGAGCAGTACTTC	CASSLGYEQYF
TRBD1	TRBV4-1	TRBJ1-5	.	TGCGCCAGCAGCCCGGAGGGCGGGACAGCGTATCAGCCCCAGCATTTT	CASSPEGGTAYQPQHF
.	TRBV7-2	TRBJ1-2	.	TGTGCCAGCAGCTTAGGCCCTTCGGGGACCTATGGCTACACCTTC	CASSLGPSGTYGYTF
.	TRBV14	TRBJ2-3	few	TGTGCCAGCAGCCAAGACCTGGGCTCCTCCCGTACGCAGTATTTT	CASSQDLGSSRTQYF
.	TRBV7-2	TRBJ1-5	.	TGTGCCAGCAGCTTAATATGGGGGAGCAATCAGCCCCAGCATTTT	CASSLIWGSNQPQHF
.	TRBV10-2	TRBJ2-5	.	TGCGCCAGCAGTGCATCCGGGACTTCGGCCCAGTACTTC	CASSASGTSAQYF
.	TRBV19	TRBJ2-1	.	TGTGCCAGTAGTATAGTCAATGAGCAGTTCTTC	CASSIVNEQFF
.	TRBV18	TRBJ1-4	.	TGTGCCAGCTCAACCAATGAAAAACTGTTTTTT	CASSTNEKLFF
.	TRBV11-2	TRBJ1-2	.	TGTGCCAGCAGCCCGGGAGGCTATGGCTACACCTTC	CASSPGGYGYTF
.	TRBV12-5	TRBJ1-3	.	TGTGCTAGTGCAACAGATACTGGAAACACCATATATTTT	CASATDTGNTIYF
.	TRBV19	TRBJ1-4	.	TGTGCCAGCAGTATGTGGACTAATGAAAAACTGTTTTTT	CASSMWTNEKLFF
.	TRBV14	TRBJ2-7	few	TGTGCCAGCAGCCAAGACAGGGGAAGCTCCTACGAGCAGTACTTC	CASSQDRGSSYEQYF
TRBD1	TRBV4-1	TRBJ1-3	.	TGCGCCAGCAGCCAAGAACCGGGACAGGGGTGGAACACCATATATTTT	CASSQEPGQGWNTIYF
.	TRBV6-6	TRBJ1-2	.	TGTGCCAGCATCCAGGGGATCAGAGGCTACACCTTC	CASIQGIRGYTF
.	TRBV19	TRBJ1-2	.	TGTGCCAGTAGTTCTGGACCGTTCTATGGCTACACCTTC	CASSSGPFYGYTF
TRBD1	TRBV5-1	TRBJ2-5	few	TGCGCCAGCAGCACGGGACAGGGGCTGGAGACCCAGTACTTC	CASSTGQGLETQYF
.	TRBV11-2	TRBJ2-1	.	TGTGCCAGCAGCTTAGACCCCAAGACTAGGAATGAGCAGTTCTTC	CASSLDPKTRNEQFF
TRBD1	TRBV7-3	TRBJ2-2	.	TGTGCCAGCAGCTCGACAGGGGGCTTCGGGGAGCTGTTTTTT	CASSSTGGFGELFF
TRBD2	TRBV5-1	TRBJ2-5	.	TGCGCCAGCAGCTTAGGCCGGGGAGGGGAGACCCAGTACTTC	CASSLGRGGETQYF
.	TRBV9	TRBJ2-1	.	TGTGCCAGCAGCTTAAGGGGCCAGGCCCCTTACAATGAGCAGTTCTTC	CASSLRGQAPYNEQFF
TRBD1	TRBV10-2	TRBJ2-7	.	TGCGCCAGCAGTGAGGGAACAGGGGGACGCTCCTACGAGCAGTACTTC	CASSEGTGGRSYEQYF
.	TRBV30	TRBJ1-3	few	TGTGCCTGGAGTCGGAGTTTCGGGGGAGCTGGAAACACCATATATTTT	CAWSRSFGGAGNTIYF
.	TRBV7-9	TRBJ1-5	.	TGTGCCAGCAGCTCAGGGAATCAGCCCCAGCATTTT	CASSSGNQPQHF
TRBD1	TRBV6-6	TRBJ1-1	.	TGTGCCAGCAGTTACCCGGGACAGGGAGACACTGAAGCTTTCTTT	CASSYPGQGDTEAFF
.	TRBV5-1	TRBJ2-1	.	TGCGCCAGCAGCTTACGGGAGGAGCAGTTCTTC	CASSLREEQFF
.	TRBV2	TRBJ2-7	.	TGTGCCAGCTGTCTTCGCGACCGCTACGAGCAGTACTTC	CASCLRDRYEQYF
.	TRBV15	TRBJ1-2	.	TGTGCCACCACACAGGGTTTGTCTAACTATGGCTACACCTTC	CATTQGLSNYGYTF
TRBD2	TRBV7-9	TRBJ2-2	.	TGTGCCAGCAGCTCCTGGGGGACTAAGAACACCGGGGAGCTGTTTTTT	CASSSWGTKNTGELFF
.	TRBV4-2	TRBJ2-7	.	TGTGCCAGCAGCCGGGAGTCCTACGAGCAGTACTTC	CASSRESYEQYF
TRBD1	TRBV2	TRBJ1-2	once	TGTGCCAGCAGTTTAGGGACAGGGGAGTACTATGGCTACACCTTC	CASSLGTGEYYGYTF
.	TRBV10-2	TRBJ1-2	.	TGCGCCAGCAGAGAGGATTACTATGGCTACACCTTC	CASREDYYGYTF
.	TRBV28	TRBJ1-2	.	TGTGCCAGCAGTTTACCCCCCCGCTCTAACTATGGCTACACCTTC	CASSLPPRSNYGYTF
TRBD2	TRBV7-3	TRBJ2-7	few	TGTGCCAGCAGCCGGGGACTAGCCCTCGAGCAGTACTTC	CASSRGLALEQYF
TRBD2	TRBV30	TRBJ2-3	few	TGTGCCTGGAGTGTACTAGCGGGAGGTTCCGATACGCAGTATTTT	CAWSVLAGGSDTQYF
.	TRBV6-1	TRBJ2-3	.	TGTGCCAGCAGATACGACCCACGTACAGATACGCAGTATTTT	CASRYDPRTDTQYF
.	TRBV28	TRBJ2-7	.	TGTGCCAGCAGTTTGAGGCCCGACCACTACGAGCAGTACTTC	CASSLRPDHYEQYF
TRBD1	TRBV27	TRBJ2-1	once	TGTGCCAGCAGTCCCGGACAGGGTAGATCCTACAATGAGCAGTTCTTC	CASSPGQGRSYNEQFF
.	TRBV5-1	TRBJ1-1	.	TGCGCCAGCAGCTTGGTTAGGGGGACCACTGAAGCTTTCTTT	CASSLVRGTTEAFF
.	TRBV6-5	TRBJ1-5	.	TGTGCCAGCAGCTCCTCCCCCGGGCGGCCCCAGCATTTT	CASSSSPGRPQHF
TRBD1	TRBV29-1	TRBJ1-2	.	TGCAGCGTTGAAGACCGGACAGGAAGCTATGGCTACACCTTC	CSVEDRTGSYGYTF
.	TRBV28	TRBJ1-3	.	TGTGCCAGCAGTTTTGGCAGTGAAAGCTCTGGAAACACCATATATTTT	CASSFGSESSGNTIYF
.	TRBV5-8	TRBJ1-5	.	TGTGCCAGCAGCCGCGGTGGGGGCGGTAGCAATCAGCCCCAGCATTTT	CASSRGGGGSNQPQHF
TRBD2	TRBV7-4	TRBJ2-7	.	TGTGCCAGCAGCTCGGGGGGGCAACAGGGAAACGAGCAGTACTTC	CASSSGGQQGNEQYF
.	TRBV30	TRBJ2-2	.	TGTGCCTGGACATCCAGCGGGGAGCTGTTTTTT	CAWTSSGELFF
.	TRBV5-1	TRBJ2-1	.	TGCGCCAGCAGTCTGTTAGGGGGGAGGGAGGACCCGAGGGGGGGCTCCTACAATGAGCAGTTCTTC	CASSLLGGREDPRGGSYNEQFF
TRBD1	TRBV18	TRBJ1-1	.	TGTGCCAGCTCAGTCAGGGGGGGGCTCCTGAACACTGAAGCTTTCTTT	CASSVRGGLLNTEAFF